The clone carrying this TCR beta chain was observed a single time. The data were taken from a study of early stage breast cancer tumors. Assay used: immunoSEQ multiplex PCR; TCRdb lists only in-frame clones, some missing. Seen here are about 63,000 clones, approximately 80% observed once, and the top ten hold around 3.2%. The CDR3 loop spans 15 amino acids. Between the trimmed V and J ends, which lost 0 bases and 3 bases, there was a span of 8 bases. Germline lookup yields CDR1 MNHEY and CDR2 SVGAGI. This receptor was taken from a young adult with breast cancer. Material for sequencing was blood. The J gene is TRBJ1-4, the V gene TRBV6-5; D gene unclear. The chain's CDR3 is CASSYSPPPNEKLFF. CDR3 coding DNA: TGTGCCAGCAGTTACTCGCCCCCACCTAATGAAAAACTGTTTTTT.